The 5 T cell receptor beta chains listed next were all sequenced from one sample in a study. Libraries were prepared by immunoSEQ multiplex PCR; TCRdb keeps only in-frame clonotypes and omits some of them. The table lists 55,000 to 70,000 clones, roughly 93% of them singletons, with around 4.6% in the top ten. The sequencing sample was made of PBMCs. All receptors derive from a man aged 35 to 55 with rheumatoid arthritis.

The rearrangement joins TRBV11-1 to TRBJ1-1; D call uncertain. Germline CDR1 is SGHAT and CDR2 is FQDESV (reference sequence). Trimming took 2 bases from V and 5 from J, leaving 12 bases between them. The CDR3 is 14 residues long. The CDR3 sequence is CASSLLRGRTEAFF. Written as DNA, the CDR3 is TGTGCCAGCAGCTTATTAAGAGGTAGAACTGAAGCTTTCTTT.

V is TRBV27 and J is TRBJ2-2; D is ambiguous. Germline V lookup: CDR1 MNHEY, CDR2 SMNVEV (reference sequence). The ends were cut back, 2 bases at V and 0 bases at J, with 7 bases in the middle. The CDR3 has 15 amino acids. The CDR3 DNA reads as TGTGCCAGCAGTTTAGGAGCAGCGAACACCGGGGAGCTGTTTTTT. The encoded protein is CASSLGAANTGELFF.

The J gene is TRBJ2-5, the V gene TRBV7-2; TRBD2 matches 7 bases. This CDR3 region has 16 residues. V was clipped by 1 base and J by 2 bases; unmatched bases: 7. Germline CDR1 SGHTA, CDR2 FQGNSA. The CDR3 sequence: CASSLDLAEIQETQYF. The CDR3 nucleotides read TGTGCCAGCAGCTTAGATCTAGCGGAGATACAAGAGACCCAGTACTTC.

The chain recombines TRBV7-9 with TRBJ1-1; D is possibly TRBD1 (5 bases). CDR3 length equals 17 residues. V shed 4 bases and J shed 0 bases, with 18 bases lying between them. Per germline, CDR1 SEHNR and CDR2 FQNEAQ (reference sequence). Here the CDR3 DNA reads TGTGCCAGCAGCTCACGGGACCCCCGAATAATGAACACTGAAGCTTTCTTT. This gives the protein CASSSRDPRIMNTEAFF. The full variable domain, with the rest looked up from reference TRBV7-9 and TRBJ1-1, is DTGVSQNPRHKITKRGQNVTFRCDPISEHNRLYWYRQTLGQGPEFLTYFQNEAQLEKSRLLSDRFSAERPKGSFSTLEIQRTEQGDSAMYLCASSSRDPRIMNTEAFFGQGTRLTVV.

The rearrangement joins TRBV15 to TRBJ1-4; 7 positions match TRBD1. J lost 5 bases, V lost 5 bases, and 8 bases had no gene match. The CDR3 totals 15 residues. From germline, CDR1 is LNHNV and CDR2 YYDKDF (reference sequence). CDR3 protein: CATSDSGQKNEKLFF. The CDR3 DNA sequence: TGTGCCACCAGCGACTCGGGACAGAAAAATGAAAAACTGTTTTTT.